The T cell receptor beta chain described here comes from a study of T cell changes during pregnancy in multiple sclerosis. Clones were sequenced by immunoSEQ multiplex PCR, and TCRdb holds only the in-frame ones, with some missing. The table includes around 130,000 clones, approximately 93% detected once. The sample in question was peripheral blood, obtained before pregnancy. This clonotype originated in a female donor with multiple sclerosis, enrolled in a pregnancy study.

CDR3 sequence reads: CASSKLAGPYNEQFF. The CDR3 nucleotides are TGTGCCAGCAGTAAACTAGCGGGTCCCTACAATGAGCAGTTCTTC. The J gene is TRBJ2-1, the V gene TRBV6-5, with 9 bases identical to TRBD2. V lost 5 bases to trimming and J lost 2 bases; unmatched junction nucleotides: 4. Germline V CDR1 and CDR2: MNHEY, SVGAGI. The CDR3 consists of 15 residues.